Each of the 9 T cell receptor beta chains below was sequenced from the same sample in a study of blood T cell repertoires in COVID-19. The data were produced by immunoSEQ multiplex PCR, yet TCRdb's version contains in-frame clones alone and is incomplete. This sample yields 95,000 to 110,000 clones, of which about 85% are seen a single time; roughly 3% belongs to the top ten. Material for sequencing was peripheral blood. All receptors derive from a man aged 50 to 59 in a cohort sampled during active COVID-19.

The chain has TRBV27 and TRBJ1-6; the D gene is possibly TRBD1 (5 bases). The germline V gene has CDR1 MNHEY and CDR2 SMNVEV (reference sequence). The CDR3 sequence is 16 residues long. V dropped 8 bases and J dropped 2 bases, with 16 bases sitting between them. The CDR3 bases are TGTGCCAGCCGGAAAGGGGATTTCCCCTATAATTCACCCCTCCACTTT. Residues: CASRKGDFPYNSPLHF.

The chain recombines TRBV9 with TRBJ2-7; TRBD1 matches at 10 bases. The CDR3 has 14 residues. Trimming took 4 bases from V and 6 from J; bases not matched to a gene: 7. The V gene's germline CDR1 is SGDLS and CDR2 YYNGEE. For the CDR3, the DNA is TGTGCCAGCAGCCCTCAGGGGGACAGGGGCGAGCAGTACTTC. It encodes CASSPQGDRGEQYF.

The genes are TRBV5-6 and TRBJ1-3; D gene unclear. The V gene lost 0 bases and the J gene lost 12 bases, with 10 bases spanning the gap. Germline loops: CDR1 SGHDT, CDR2 YYEEEE. The CDR3 runs to 12 residues. The CDR3 coding sequence is TGTGCCAGCAGCTTGGGCACTAAGGTCATATATTTT. Residues: CASSLGTKVIYF.

This chain links TRBV7-3 with TRBJ2-5; tentatively, D is TRBD2 (6 bases). Trimming shortened V by 2 bases and J by 5 bases, and 15 bases separated the two germline ends. The CDR3 sequence is 15 residues long. CDR1 and CDR2 from the germline V gene are SGHTA and FQGTGA. CDR3 amino acids: CASSLAAAGWETQYF. As DNA, the CDR3 is TGTGCCAGCAGCTTAGCCGCGGCGGGGTGGGAGACCCAGTACTTC.

The chain carries TRBV12-3 or TRBV12-4 and TRBJ1-2; D remains ambiguous. CDR3 size: 11 residues. V was shortened by 5 bases and J by 5 bases, with 6 bases between the two germline ends. The CDR3 bases are TGTGCCAGCAGTCCTCAGTATGGCTACACCTTC. It codes for CASSPQYGYTF.

The chain uses TRBV25-1 and TRBJ1-2, with D maybe TRBD1 (6 bases). Germline V gives CDR1 MGHDK, CDR2 SYGVNS. V dropped 4 bases and J dropped 4 bases, with 10 bases sitting between them. The CDR3 length is 13 residues. CDR3 bases: TGTGCCAGCAGTGTCAGCAGGGGCTATGGCTACACCTTC. This codes for CASSVSRGYGYTF.

V usage is TRBV7-2 and J usage is TRBJ1-6, with D possibly being TRBD1 (6 bases). Germline CDR1 and CDR2: SGHTA and FQGNSA. Trimming cost V 5 bases and J 7 bases, with 15 bases left between them. The CDR3 covers 15 residues. The CDR3 coding sequence is TGTGCCAGCAGCATACCTGGGACACAGAATTCACCCCTCCACTTT. Residues: CASSIPGTQNSPLHF. Complete variable domain (other parts from reference TRBV7-2 and TRBJ1-6): GAGVSQSPSNKVTEKGKDVELRCDPISGHTALYWYRQSLGQGLEFLIYFQGNSAPDKSGLPSDRFSAERTGGSVSTLTIQRTQQEDSAVYLCASSIPGTQNSPLHFGNGTRLTVT.

The J gene is TRBJ2-5, the V gene TRBV18; possible D gene TRBD2, 6 bases. Germline lookup yields CDR1 KGHSH and CDR2 LQKENI. The CDR3 is 14 amino acids. V was pared by 4 bases and J by 2 bases, with 11 bases between. In nucleotides, the CDR3 is TGTGCCAGCTCACGCGGGACGGTTCAAGAGACCCAGTACTTC. Translation gives CASSRGTVQETQYF.

This clone was recorded once. The V and J genes are TRBV24-1 and TRBJ2-4; the match to TRBD1 covers 8 bases. Trimming cost V 4 bases and J 3 bases; bases outside gene matches: 7. The CDR3 runs to 16 residues. Per the germline V gene, CDR1 is KGHDR and CDR2 is SFDVKD. The CDR3 nucleotides read TGTGCCACCAGTGACGGACAGGGTAGGGACAAAAACATTCAGTACTTC. It translates to CATSDGQGRDKNIQYF.